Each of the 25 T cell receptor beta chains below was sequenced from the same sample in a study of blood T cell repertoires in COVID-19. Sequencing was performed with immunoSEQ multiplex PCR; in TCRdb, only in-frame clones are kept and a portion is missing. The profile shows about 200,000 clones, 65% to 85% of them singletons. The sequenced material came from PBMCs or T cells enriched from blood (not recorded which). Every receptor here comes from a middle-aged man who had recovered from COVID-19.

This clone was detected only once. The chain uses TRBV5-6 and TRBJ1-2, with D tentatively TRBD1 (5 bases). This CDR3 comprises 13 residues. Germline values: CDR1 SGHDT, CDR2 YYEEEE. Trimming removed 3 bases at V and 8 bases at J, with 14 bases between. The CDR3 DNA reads TGTGCCAGCAGCTACGGGACTGTTATAGGCTACACCTTC. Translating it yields CASSYGTVIGYTF.

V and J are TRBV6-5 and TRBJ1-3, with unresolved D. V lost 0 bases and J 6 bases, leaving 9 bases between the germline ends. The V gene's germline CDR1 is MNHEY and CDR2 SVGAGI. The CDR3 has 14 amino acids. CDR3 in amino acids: CASSYSGQANTIYF. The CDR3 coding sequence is TGTGCCAGCAGTTACTCGGGTCAGGCAAACACCATATATTTT.

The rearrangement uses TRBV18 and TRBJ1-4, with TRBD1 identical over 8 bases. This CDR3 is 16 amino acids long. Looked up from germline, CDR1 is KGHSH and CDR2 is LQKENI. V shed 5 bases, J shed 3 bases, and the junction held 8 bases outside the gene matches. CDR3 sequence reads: CASSAKPGQANEKLFF. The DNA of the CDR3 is TGTGCCAGCTCAGCCAAACCGGGACAGGCTAATGAAAAACTGTTTTTT.

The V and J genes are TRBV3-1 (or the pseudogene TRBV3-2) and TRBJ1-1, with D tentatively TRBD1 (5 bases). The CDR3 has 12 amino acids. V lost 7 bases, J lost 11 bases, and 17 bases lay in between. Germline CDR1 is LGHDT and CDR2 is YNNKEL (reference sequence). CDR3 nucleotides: TGTGCCAGCACCCAGACGCTAGGGGTGGCTTTCTTT. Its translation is CASTQTLGVAFF.

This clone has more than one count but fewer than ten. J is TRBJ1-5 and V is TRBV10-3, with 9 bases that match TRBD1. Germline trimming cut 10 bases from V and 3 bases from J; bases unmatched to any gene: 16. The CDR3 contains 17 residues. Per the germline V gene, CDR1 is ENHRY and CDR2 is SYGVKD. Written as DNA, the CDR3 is TGTGCCACAAAACAGGGGGCGCTTACCCAAATCAATCAGCCCCAGCATTTT. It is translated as CATKQGALTQINQPQHF.

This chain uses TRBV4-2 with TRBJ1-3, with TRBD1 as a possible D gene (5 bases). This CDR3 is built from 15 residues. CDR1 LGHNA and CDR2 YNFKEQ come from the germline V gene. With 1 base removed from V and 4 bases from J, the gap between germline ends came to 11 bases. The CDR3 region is CASSQVGVRGNTIYF. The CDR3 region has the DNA TGTGCCAGCAGCCAAGTAGGGGTGAGGGGAAACACCATATATTTT.

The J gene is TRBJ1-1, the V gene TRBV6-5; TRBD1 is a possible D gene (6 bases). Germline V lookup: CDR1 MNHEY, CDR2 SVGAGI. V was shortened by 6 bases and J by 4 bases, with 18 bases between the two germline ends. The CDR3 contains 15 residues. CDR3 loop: CASSLHQTGTTEAFF. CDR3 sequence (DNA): TGTGCCAGCAGCCTACATCAAACAGGGACCACTGAAGCTTTCTTT.

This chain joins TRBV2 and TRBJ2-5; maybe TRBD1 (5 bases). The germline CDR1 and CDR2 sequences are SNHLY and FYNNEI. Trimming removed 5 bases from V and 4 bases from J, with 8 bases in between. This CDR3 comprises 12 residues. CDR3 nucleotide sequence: TGTGCCAGCAGTCGACAGCCAGAGACCCAGTACTTC. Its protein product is CASSRQPETQYF.

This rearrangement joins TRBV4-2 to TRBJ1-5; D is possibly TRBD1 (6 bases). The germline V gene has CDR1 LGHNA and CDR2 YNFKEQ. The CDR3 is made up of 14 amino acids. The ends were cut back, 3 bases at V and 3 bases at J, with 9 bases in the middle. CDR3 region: CASSHGQPNQPQHF. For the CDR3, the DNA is TGTGCCAGCAGCCATGGACAGCCCAATCAGCCCCAGCATTTT.

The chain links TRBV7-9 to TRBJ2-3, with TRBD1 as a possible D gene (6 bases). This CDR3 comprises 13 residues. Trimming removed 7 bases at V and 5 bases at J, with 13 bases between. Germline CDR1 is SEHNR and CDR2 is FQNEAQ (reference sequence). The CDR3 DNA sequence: TGTGCCAGCATCCTGGGGGCCTTAGATACGCAGTATTTT. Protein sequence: CASILGALDTQYF. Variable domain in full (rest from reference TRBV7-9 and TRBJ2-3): DTGVSQNPRHKITKRGQNVTFRCDPISEHNRLYWYRQTLGQGPEFLTYFQNEAQLEKSRLLSDRFSAERPKGSFSTLEIQRTEQGDSAMYLCASILGALDTQYFGPGTRLTVL.

The chain's CDR3 is CASSSTGGTEAFF. The DNA of the CDR3 is TGTGCCAGCAGCTCGACAGGGGGCACTGAAGCTTTCTTT. The chain is built from TRBV5-5 and TRBJ1-1; 9 bases agree with TRBD1. Germline V gene sequence: CDR1 SGHKS, CDR2 YYEKEE (reference sequence). Trimming took 3 bases from V and 4 from J; bases not matched to a gene: 1. This CDR3 comprises 13 residues.

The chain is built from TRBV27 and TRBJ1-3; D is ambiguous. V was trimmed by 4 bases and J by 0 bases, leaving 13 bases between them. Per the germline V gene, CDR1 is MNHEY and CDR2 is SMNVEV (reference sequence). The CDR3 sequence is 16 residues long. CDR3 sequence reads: CASSSRAGVSGNTIYF. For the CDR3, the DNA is TGTGCCAGCAGTTCGCGGGCCGGGGTCTCTGGAAACACCATATATTTT.

CDR3 DNA: TGTGCCAGCAGTTTGCAACCCCCGACGGGGACTGAAGCTTTCTTT. Residues: CASSLQPPTGTEAFF. The chain has TRBV7-2 and TRBJ1-1; no firm D call. This CDR3 has 15 amino acids. Germline V gene lookup returns CDR1 SGHTA and CDR2 FQGNSA. V lost 6 bases to trimming and J lost 5 bases, with 19 bases between them.

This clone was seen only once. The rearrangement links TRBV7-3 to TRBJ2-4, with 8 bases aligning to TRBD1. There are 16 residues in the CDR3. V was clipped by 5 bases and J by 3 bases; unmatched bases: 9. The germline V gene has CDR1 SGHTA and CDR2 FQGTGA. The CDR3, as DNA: TGTGCCAGCAGCCAGTCAGGGGGCGGAGGCAAAAACATTCAGTACTTC. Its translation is CASSQSGGGGKNIQYF. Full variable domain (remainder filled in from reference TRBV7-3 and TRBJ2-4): GAGVSQTPSNKVTEKGKYVELRCDPISGHTALYWYRQSLGQGPEFLIYFQGTGAADDSGLPNDRFFAVRPEGSVSTLKIQRTERGDSAVYLCASSQSGGGGKNIQYFGAGTRLSVL.

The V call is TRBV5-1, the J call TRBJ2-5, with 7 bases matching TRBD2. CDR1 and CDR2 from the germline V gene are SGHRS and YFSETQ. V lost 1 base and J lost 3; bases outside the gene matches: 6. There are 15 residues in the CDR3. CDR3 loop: CASSLSGGAEETQYF. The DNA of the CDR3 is TGCGCCAGCAGCTTGTCGGGGGGAGCTGAAGAGACCCAGTACTTC.

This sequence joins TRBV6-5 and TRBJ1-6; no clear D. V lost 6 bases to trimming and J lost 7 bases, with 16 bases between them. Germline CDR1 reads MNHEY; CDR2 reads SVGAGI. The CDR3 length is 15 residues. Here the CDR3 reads CASRYRGEGNSPLHF. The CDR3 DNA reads TGTGCCAGCAGATACCGCGGGGAGGGAAATTCACCCCTCCACTTT.

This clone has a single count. The CDR3 coding sequence is TGTGCCAGCAGCCGCGGACAGAGCGGCACTGAAGCTTTCTTT. Translating it yields CASSRGQSGTEAFF. V is TRBV7-2 and J is TRBJ1-1, with D possibly TRBD1 on 6 matching bases. This CDR3 has 14 residues. The germline gives CDR1 SGHTA, CDR2 FQGNSA. V shed 5 bases and J shed 4 bases, with 14 bases lying between them.

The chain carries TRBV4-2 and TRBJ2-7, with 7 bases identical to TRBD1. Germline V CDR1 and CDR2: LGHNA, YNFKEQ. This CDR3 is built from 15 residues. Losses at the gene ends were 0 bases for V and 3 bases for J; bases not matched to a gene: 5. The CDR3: CASSQDRDRYYEQYF. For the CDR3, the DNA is TGTGCCAGCAGCCAAGACCGGGACAGATACTACGAGCAGTACTTC.

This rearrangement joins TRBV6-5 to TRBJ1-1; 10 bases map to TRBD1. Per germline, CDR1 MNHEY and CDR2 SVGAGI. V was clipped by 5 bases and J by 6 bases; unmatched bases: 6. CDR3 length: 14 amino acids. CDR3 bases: TGTGCCAGCAGTACACGGGACAGGGGACCTGAAGCTTTCTTT. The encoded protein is CASSTRDRGPEAFF.

The chain's CDR3 is CASRISTLGSPLHF. CDR3 coding DNA: TGTGCCAGCAGGATCAGCACCCTCGGGTCACCCCTCCACTTT. The chain uses TRBV11-3 and TRBJ1-6, with no clear D. The V and J ends lost 6 bases and 10 bases respectively, with 16 bases between them. Germline-derived CDR1 and CDR2 are SGHNT and YENEEA. This CDR3 region has 14 residues.

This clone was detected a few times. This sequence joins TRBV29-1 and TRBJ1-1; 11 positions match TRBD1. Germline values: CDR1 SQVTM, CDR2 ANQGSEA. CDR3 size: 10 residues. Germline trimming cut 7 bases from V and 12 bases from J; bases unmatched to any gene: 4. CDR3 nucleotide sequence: TGCAGCGGTGGACAGGGGGCCACTTTCTTT. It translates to CSGGQGATFF.

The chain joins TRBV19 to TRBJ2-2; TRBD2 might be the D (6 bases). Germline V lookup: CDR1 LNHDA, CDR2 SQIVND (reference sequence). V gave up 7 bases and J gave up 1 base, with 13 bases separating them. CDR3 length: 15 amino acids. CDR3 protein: CASTTGLVNTGELFF. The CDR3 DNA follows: TGTGCCAGTACCACGGGACTCGTGAACACCGGGGAGCTGTTTTTT.

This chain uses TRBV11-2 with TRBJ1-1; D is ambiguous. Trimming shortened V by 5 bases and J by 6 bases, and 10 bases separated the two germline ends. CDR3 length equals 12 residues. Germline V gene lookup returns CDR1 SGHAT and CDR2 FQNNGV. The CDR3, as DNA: TGTGCCAGCAGCCAGAATGAGGCTGAAGCTTTCTTT. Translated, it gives CASSQNEAEAFF.

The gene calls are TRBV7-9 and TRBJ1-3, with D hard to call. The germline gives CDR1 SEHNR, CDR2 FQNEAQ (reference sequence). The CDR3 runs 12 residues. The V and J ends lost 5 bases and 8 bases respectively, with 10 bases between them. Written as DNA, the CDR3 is TGTGCCAGCAGCCCCCTCGGTGACACCATATATTTT. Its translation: CASSPLGDTIYF. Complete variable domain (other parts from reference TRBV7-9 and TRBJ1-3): DTGVSQNPRHKITKRGQNVTFRCDPISEHNRLYWYRQTLGQGPEFLTYFQNEAQLEKSRLLSDRFSAERPKGSFSTLEIQRTEQGDSAMYLCASSPLGDTIYFGEGSWLTVV.

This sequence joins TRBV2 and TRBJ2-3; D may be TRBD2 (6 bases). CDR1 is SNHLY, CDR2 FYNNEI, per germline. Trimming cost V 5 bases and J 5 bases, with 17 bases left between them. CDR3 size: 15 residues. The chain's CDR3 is CASSRLRELQDTQYF. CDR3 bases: TGTGCCAGCAGTCGGCTTCGGGAGCTACAAGATACGCAGTATTTT. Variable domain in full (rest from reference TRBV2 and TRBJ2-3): EPEVTQTPSHQVTQMGQEVILRCVPISNHLYFYWYRQILGQKVEFLVSFYNNEISEKSEIFDDQFSVERPDGSNFTLKIRSTKLEDSAMYFCASSRLRELQDTQYFGPGTRLTVL.